This TCR beta chain was documented in a study of chemoradiotherapy in HPV16-positive cancers. The assay was immunoSEQ multiplex PCR, and TCRdb's table has in-frame clones only and misses some. The table includes some 13,000 clones, about 70% detected once. By share of the sample, this clone is large. Germline loops: CDR1 ENHRY, CDR2 SYGVKD. V lost 2 bases and J lost 1, with 11 bases in between. This CDR3 comprises 15 residues. The sample here was taken from a patient who underwent chemoradiotherapy. This chain uses TRBV10-3 with TRBJ1-2; D is perhaps TRBD1 (5 bases). This receptor was obtained from a human donor with HPV-associated anogenital cancer. CDR3 coding DNA: TGTGCCATCAGTGAGGGGCGGGGACTTAACTATGGCTACACCTTC. Translated, it gives CAISEGRGLNYGYTF.